This record concerns one T cell receptor (beta chain) sequence. This record belongs to a study of OX40 agonist ivuxolimab in advanced cancers. Measured with immunoSEQ multiplex PCR; TCRdb has only the in-frame clones, and not every one. The data hold more than 65,000 clones, with 90% observed a single time. The sequenced sample was CD4+ or CD8+ T cells sorted from blood, obtained in a trial of the OX40 agonist ivuxolimab. The source of this sequence is an adult with an advanced solid tumor such as melanoma, head and neck, liver or kidney cancer.

CDR3 coding DNA: TGCGCCAGCAGCTCACGAGGGCCCGGAGAGACCCAGTACTTC. Its protein is CASSSRGPGETQYF. V gene TRBV5-1 combines with J gene TRBJ2-5; maybe TRBD2 (5 bases). The CDR3 extends over 14 amino acids. Germline loops: CDR1 SGHRS, CDR2 YFSETQ. Trimming removed 3 bases at V and 4 bases at J, with 13 bases between.